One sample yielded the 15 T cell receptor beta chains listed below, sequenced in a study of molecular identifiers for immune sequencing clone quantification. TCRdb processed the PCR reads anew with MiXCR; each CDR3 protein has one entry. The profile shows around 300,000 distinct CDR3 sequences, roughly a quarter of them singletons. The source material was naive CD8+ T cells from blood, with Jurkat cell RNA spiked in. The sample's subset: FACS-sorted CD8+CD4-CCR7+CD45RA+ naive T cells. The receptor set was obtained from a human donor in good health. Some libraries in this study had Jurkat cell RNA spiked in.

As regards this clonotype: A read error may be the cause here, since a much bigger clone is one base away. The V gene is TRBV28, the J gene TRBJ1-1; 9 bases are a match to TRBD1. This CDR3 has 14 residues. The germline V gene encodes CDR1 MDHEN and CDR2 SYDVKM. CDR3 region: CARSYRGLSTEAFF. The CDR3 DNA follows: TGTGCCCGCAGCTACAGGGGGCTTAGCACTGAAGCTTTCTTT.

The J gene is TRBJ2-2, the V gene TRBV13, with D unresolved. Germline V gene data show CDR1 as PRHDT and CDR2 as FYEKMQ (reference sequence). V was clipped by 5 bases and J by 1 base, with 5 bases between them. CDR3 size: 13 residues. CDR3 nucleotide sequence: TGTGCCAGCAGCAGCATGAACACCGGGGAGCTGTTTTTT. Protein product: CASSSMNTGELFF.

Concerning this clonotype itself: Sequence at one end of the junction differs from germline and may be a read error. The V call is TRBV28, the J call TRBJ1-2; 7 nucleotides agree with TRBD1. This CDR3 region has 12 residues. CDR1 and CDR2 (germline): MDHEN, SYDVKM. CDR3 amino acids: CASRLWDRQYTF. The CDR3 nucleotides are TGTGCCAGCAGGTTATGGGACAGACAATACACCTTC.

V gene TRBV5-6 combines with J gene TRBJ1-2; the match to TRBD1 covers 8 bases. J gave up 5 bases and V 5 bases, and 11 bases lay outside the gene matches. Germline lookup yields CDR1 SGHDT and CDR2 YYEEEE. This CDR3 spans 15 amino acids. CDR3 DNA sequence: TGTGCCAGCAGACGTGGACAGGGTCATGGTTATGGCTACACCTTC. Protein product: CASRRGQGHGYGYTF.

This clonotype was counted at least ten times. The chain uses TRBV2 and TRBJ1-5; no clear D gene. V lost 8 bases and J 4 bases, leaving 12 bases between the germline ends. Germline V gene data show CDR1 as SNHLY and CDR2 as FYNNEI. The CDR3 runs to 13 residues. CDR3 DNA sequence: TGTGCCAGCGACACAGTTAGTAATCAGCCCCAGCATTTT. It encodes CASDTVSNQPQHF.

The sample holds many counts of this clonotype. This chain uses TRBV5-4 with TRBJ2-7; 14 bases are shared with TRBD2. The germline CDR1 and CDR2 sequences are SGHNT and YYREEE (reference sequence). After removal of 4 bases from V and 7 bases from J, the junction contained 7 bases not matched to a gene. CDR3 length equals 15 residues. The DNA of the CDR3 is TGTGCCAGCAGCCGGACTAGCGGGAGGCCGGGTGAGCAGTACTTC. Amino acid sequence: CASSRTSGRPGEQYF.

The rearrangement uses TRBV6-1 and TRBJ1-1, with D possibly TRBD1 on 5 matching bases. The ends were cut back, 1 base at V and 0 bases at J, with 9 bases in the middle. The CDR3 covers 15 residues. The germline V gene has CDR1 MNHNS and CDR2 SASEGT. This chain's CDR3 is CASSEEGLMNTEAFF. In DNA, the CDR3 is TGTGCCAGCAGTGAAGAGGGGTTAATGAACACTGAAGCTTTCTTT.

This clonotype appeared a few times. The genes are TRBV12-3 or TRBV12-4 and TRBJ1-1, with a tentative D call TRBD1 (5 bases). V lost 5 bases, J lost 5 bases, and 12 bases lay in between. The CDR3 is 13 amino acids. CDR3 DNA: TGTGCCAGCAGTCCCAGGGCATGGACTGAAGCTTTCTTT. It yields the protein CASSPRAWTEAFF.

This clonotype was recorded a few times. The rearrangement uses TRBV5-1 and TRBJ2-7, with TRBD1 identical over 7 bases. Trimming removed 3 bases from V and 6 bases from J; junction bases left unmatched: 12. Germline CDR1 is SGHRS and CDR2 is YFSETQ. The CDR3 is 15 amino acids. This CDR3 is CASSSNGRGTLEQYF. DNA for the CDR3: TGCGCCAGCAGCTCAAACGGCAGGGGGACGCTCGAGCAGTACTTC.

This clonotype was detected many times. The CDR3 DNA reads as TGCGCCAGCAGCTTGGTTCGGGGGAGCTCCTACGAGCAGTACTTC. Translated, it gives CASSLVRGSSYEQYF. The chain carries TRBV5-1 and TRBJ2-7, with D maybe TRBD2 (6 bases). Germline loops: CDR1 SGHRS, CDR2 YFSETQ. V lost 0 bases, J lost 0 bases, and 10 bases lay in between. CDR3 size: 15 residues.

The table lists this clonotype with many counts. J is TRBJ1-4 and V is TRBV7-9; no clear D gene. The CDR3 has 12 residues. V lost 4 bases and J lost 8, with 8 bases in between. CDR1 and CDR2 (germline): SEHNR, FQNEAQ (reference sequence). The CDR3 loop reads CASSSLTEKLFF. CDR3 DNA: TGTGCCAGCAGCTCTCTGACAGAAAAACTGTTTTTT.

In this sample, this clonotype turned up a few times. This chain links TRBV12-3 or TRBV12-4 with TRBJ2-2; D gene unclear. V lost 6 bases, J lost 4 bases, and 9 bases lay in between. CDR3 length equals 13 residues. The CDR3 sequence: CASRGGSTGELFF. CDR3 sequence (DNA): TGTGCCAGCAGGGGTGGGTCCACCGGGGAGCTGTTTTTT.

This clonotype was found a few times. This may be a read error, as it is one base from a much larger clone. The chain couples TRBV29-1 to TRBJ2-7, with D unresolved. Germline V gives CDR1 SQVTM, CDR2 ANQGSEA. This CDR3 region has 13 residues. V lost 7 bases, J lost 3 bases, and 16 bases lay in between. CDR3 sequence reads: CSAGSEALYEQYF. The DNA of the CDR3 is TGCAGCGCCGGCAGTGAGGCGCTCTACGAGCAGTACTTC.

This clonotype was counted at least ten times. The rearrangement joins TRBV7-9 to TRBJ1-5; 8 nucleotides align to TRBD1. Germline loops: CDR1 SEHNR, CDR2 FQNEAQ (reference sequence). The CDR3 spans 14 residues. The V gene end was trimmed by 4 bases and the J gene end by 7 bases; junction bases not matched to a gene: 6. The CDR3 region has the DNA TGTGCCAGCAGCTCCAATCAGGGGGCGCAGCCCCAGCATTTT. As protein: CASSSNQGAQPQHF.

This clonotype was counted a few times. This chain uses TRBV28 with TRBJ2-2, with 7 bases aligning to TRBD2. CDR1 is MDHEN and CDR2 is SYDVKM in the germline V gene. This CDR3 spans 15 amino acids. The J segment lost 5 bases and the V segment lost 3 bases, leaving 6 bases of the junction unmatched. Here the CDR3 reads CASSLREMGTGELFF. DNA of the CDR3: TGTGCCAGCAGTTTGCGGGAGATGGGGACCGGGGAGCTGTTTTTT.